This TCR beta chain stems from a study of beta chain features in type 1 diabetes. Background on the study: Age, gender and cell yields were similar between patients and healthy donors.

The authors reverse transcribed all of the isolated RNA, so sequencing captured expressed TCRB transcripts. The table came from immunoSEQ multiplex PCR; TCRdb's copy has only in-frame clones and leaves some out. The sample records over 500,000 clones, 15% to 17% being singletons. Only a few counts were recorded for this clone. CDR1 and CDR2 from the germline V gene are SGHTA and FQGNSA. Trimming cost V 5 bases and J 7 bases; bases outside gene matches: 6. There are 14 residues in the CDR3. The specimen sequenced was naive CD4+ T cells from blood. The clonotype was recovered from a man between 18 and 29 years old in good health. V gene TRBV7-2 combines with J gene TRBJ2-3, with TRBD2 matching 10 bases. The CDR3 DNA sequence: TGTGCCAGCAGCCTGACTAGCGGGTCAAATACGCAGTATTTT. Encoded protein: CASSLTSGSNTQYF. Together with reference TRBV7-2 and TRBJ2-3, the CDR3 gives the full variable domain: GAGVSQSPSNKVTEKGKDVELRCDPISGHTALYWYRQSLGQGLEFLIYFQGNSAPDKSGLPSDRFSAERTGGSVSTLTIQRTQQEDSAVYLCASSLTSGSNTQYFGPGTRLTVL.